This entry concerns a single T cell receptor beta chain. Its target is unknown. The sample has other DNA sequences that encode this CDR3 too. These data originate in a study of cytomegalovirus exposure and HLA in healthy donors. Amplification used 60 Vbeta primers and 13 Jbeta primers. Sequencing was performed with immunoSEQ multiplex PCR; in TCRdb, only in-frame clones are kept and a portion is missing. This repertoire comprises under 200,000 clones; its ten largest clones make up under 2.5%. There are 14 residues in the CDR3. The V end lost 2 bases, the J end lost 0 bases, and 7 bases lay between the germline ends. CDR1 and CDR2 from the germline V gene are KGHSH and LQKENI. Study-wide results and limits: The authors later linked a missense DCLRE1C variant to TCR beta V- and J-gene trimming. As a later analysis revealed, most CMV-associated TCR beta chains appeared HLA-restricted.

The J gene is TRBJ1-1, the V gene TRBV18; D gene uncertain. Sequenced material: PBMCs. The receptor's source is a young man in good health and CMV-seronegative. CDR3 bases: TGTGCCAGCTCACCAACAGCCCTGAACACTGAAGCTTTCTTT. It specifies CASSPTALNTEAFF.